This section outlines one T cell receptor beta chain sequence together with its context. Data came from immunoSEQ multiplex PCR; TCRdb stores just in-frame clones and leaves some out. This sample has about 160,000 clones; 82% occur once, and the top ten carry 5.5% to 7.5%. The record originates from a study of blood T cell repertoires in COVID-19. The germline V gene has CDR1 MNHEY and CDR2 SVGEGT. V was trimmed by 5 bases and J by 2 bases, leaving 11 bases between them. This CDR3 has 14 residues. Followed over time, Seattle patients had been enrolled while infection was active. J is TRBJ2-3 and V is TRBV6-2 or TRBV6-3; D perhaps matches TRBD1 (5 bases). The receptor's source is a woman between 40 and 50 years old with COVID-19, enrolled during active disease. The material sequenced was peripheral blood. For the CDR3, the DNA is TGTGCCAGCAGTACAGGTGTAGACACAGATACGCAGTATTTT. It is translated as CASSTGVDTDTQYF.